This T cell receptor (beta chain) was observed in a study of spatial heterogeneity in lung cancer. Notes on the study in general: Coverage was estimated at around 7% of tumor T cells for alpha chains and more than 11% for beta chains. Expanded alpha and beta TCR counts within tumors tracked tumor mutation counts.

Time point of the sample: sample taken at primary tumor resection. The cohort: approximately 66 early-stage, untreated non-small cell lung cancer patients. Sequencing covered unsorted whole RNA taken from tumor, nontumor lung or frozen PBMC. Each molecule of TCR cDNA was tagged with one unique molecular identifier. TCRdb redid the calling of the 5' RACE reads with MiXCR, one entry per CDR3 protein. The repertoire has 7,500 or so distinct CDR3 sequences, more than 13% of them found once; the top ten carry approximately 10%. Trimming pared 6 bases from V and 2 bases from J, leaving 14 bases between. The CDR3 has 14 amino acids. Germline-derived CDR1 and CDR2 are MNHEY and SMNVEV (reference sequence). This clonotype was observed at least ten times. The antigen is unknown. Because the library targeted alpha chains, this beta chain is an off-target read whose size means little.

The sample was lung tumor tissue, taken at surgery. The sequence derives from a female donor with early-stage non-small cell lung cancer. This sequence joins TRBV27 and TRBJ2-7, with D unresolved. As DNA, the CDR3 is TGTGCCAGCAGAAACAACGGAGTCCCCTACGAGCAGTACTTC. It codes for CASRNNGVPYEQYF.